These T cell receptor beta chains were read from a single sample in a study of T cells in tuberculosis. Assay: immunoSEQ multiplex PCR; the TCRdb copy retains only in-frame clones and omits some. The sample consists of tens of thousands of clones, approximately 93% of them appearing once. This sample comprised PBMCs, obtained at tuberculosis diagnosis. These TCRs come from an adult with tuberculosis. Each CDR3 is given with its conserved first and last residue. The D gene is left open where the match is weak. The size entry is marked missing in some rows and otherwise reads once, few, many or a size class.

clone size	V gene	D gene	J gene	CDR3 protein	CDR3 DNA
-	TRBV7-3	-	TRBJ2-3	CASSPTWVEGTDTQYF	TGTGCCAGCAGCCCCACCTGGGTTGAGGGCACAGATACGCAGTATTTT
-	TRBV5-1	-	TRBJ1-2	CASSLGLGGLANYGYTF	TGCGCCAGCAGCTTGGGTCTTGGAGGTCTGGCTAACTATGGCTACACCTTC
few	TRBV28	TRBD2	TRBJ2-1	CASTVWGLRGNEQFF	TGTGCCAGCACTGTCTGGGGACTAAGGGGCAATGAGCAGTTCTTC
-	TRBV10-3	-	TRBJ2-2	CAISESWGEATGELFF	TGTGCCATCAGTGAGTCTTGGGGGGAGGCCACCGGGGAGCTGTTTTTT
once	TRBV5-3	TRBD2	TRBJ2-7	CARSLRSELASGRGDEQYF	TGTGCCAGAAGCTTGCGGTCAGAACTGGCTAGCGGGAGAGGGGACGAGCAGTACTTC
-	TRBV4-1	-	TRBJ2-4	CASSQDYSGPAKNIQYF	TGCGCCAGCAGCCAAGACTACAGCGGCCCGGCCAAAAACATTCAGTACTTC
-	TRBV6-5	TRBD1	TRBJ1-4	CASSLDRGNEKLFF	TGTGCCAGCAGTCTAGACAGGGGGAATGAAAAACTGTTTTTT
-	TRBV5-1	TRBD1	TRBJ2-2	CASSVGTVNTGELFF	TGCGCCAGCAGCGTAGGGACAGTTAACACCGGGGAGCTGTTTTTT
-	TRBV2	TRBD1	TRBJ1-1	CASNGQGNTEAFF	TGTGCCAGCAACGGACAGGGCAACACTGAAGCTTTCTTT
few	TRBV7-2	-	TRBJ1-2	CASSPGAYGYTF	TGTGCCAGCAGCCCAGGGGCCTATGGCTACACCTTC
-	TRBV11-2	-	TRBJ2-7	CASSRTYEQYF	TGTGCCAGCAGCCGCACTTACGAGCAGTACTTC
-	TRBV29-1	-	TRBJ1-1	CSVAGLNTEAFF	TGCAGCGTTGCAGGGTTGAACACTGAAGCTTTCTTT
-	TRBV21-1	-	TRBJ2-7	CASSKGGQNYEQYF	TGTGCCAGCAGCAAAGGGGGACAGAATTACGAGCAGTACTTC
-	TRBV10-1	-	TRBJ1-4	CASSSGTRGEKLFF	TGCGCCAGCAGTTCCGGGACCAGGGGTGAAAAACTGTTTTTT
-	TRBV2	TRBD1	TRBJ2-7	CASRKGQGEHEQYF	TGTGCCAGCAGGAAGGGCCAGGGGGAGCACGAGCAGTACTTC
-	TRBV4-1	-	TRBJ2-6	CASSQDMPRGSGANVLTF	TGCGCCAGCAGCCAAGATATGCCCAGGGGCTCTGGGGCCAACGTCCTGACTTTC
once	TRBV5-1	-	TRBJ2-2	CASSLEAGSNTGELFF	TGCGCCAGCAGCTTGGAGGCGGGATCGAACACCGGGGAGCTGTTTTTT
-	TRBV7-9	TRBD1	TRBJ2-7	CASSPTGGDSYEQYF	TGTGCCAGCAGCCCGACAGGGGGAGATTCCTACGAGCAGTACTTC
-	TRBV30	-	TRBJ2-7	CAWGTGSYEQYF	TGTGCCTGGGGCACCGGGTCCTACGAGCAGTACTTC
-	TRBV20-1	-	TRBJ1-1	CSAFDARGAFF	TGCAGTGCTTTCGACGCTCGAGGGGCTTTCTTT
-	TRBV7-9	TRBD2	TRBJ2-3	CASSPTSGGDTQYF	TGTGCCAGCAGCCCTACTAGCGGAGGCGATACGCAGTATTTT
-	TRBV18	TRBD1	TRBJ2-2	CASSPPPGQGTGELFF	TGTGCCAGCTCACCACCTCCGGGACAGGGGACCGGGGAGCTGTTTTTT
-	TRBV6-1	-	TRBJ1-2	CASSEAGIRLGLVYGYTF	TGTGCCAGCAGTGAAGCCGGTATCAGGCTGGGGCTAGTCTATGGCTACACCTTC
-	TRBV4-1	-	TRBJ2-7	CASSQELRVYEQYF	TGCGCCAGCAGCCAAGAACTCCGGGTTTACGAGCAGTACTTC
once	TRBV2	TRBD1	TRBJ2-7	CASRGDRYEQYF	TGTGCCAGCAGGGGGGACAGGTACGAGCAGTACTTC
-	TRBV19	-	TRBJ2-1	CASNEVPGTYNEQFF	TGTGCCAGTAATGAAGTCCCGGGGACCTACAATGAGCAGTTCTTC
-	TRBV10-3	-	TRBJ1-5	CALTPLGRVGQPQHF	TGTGCGTTAACGCCATTGGGGAGGGTAGGTCAGCCCCAGCATTTT
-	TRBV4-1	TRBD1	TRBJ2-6	CASSPGTGFSGANVLTF	TGCGCCAGCAGCCCCGGGACAGGGTTTTCTGGGGCCAACGTCCTGACTTTC
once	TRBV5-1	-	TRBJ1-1	CASSLGAVNTEAFF	TGCGCCAGCAGCTTGGGGGCCGTGAACACTGAAGCTTTCTTT
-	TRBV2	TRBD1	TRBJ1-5	CASRGLDRGQPQHF	TGTGCCAGCAGGGGATTGGACAGGGGTCAGCCCCAGCATTTT
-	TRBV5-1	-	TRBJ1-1	CASSPDGRDTEAFF	TGCGCCAGCAGCCCGGACGGGAGGGACACTGAAGCTTTCTTT
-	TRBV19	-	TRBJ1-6	CASSIPGTLNSPLHF	TGTGCCAGTAGTATTCCCGGGACTCTGAATTCACCCCTCCACTTT
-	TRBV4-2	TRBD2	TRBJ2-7	CASSQDPAGGGYEQYF	TGTGCCAGCAGCCAAGATCCAGCGGGAGGGGGCTACGAGCAGTACTTC
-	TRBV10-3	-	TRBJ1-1	CAISGPGENTEAFF	TGTGCCATCAGTGGGCCGGGGGAGAACACTGAAGCTTTCTTT
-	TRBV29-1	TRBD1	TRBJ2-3	CSVAGGTGREDTQYF	TGCAGCGTTGCAGGCGGGACAGGTCGGGAAGATACGCAGTATTTT
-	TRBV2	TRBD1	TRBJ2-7	CASRNRGSSYEQYF	TGTGCCAGCAGGAACAGGGGGAGCTCCTACGAGCAGTACTTC
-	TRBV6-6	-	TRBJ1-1	CASSQAEGNTEAFF	TGTGCCAGCAGCCAGGCGGAGGGGAACACTGAAGCTTTCTTT
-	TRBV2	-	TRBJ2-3	CASSVRGSDTQYF	TGTGCCAGCAGTGTCAGGGGTTCAGATACGCAGTATTTT
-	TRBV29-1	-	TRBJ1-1	CSVGIGSTEAFF	TGCAGCGTTGGGATCGGGAGCACTGAAGCTTTCTTT
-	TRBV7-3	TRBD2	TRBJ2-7	CASSHRTSGSRGEQYF	TGTGCCAGCAGCCACCGGACTAGCGGGAGTCGGGGCGAGCAGTACTTC